The rows below give T cell receptor beta chains drawn from one sample of a study of T cell responses to AZD1222 COVID-19 vaccine. Repertoires were generated with immunoSEQ multiplex PCR, while TCRdb's copy carries only in-frame clones and drops some. The profile shows about 140,000 clones, 80% to 95% of them singletons. The sequences come from peripheral blood, collected on day 0 of AZD1222 vaccination. All receptors come from an adult in good health. Both conserved end residues are part of each CDR3. D genes are given only for firm matches.

TRBD2,TRBV7-2,TRBJ2-3,CASSLGLAGGRTDTQYF,TGTGCCAGCAGCTTGGGACTAGCGGGGGGACGCACAGATACGCAGTATTTT
TRBD1,TRBV19,TRBJ1-5,CASSRGTFGNQPQHF,TGTGCCAGTAGCAGGGGGACTTTCGGCAATCAGCCCCAGCATTTT
.,TRBV19,TRBJ1-3,CASTLGTSGNTIYF,TGTGCCAGTACTCTGGGGACTTCTGGAAACACCATATATTTT
.,TRBV19,TRBJ1-5,CASSDSPSNQPQHF,TGTGCCAGTAGTGACAGTCCCAGCAATCAGCCCCAGCATTTT
TRBD2,TRBV6-5,TRBJ2-7,CASSYSLAGLSYEQYF,TGTGCCAGCAGTTACTCGTTAGCGGGCCTCTCCTACGAGCAGTACTTC
.,TRBV4-1,TRBJ1-6,CASSQVNLNNSPLHF,TGCGCCAGCAGCCAAGTAAATCTGAATAATTCACCCCTCCACTTT
.,TRBV28,TRBJ1-2,CATLLRQGNYGYTF,TGTGCCACCCTACTGCGCCAGGGGAACTATGGCTACACCTTC
.,TRBV4-1,TRBJ1-5,CASSQDTGLGGQPQHF,TGCGCCAGCAGCCAAGATACGGGGCTGGGCGGTCAGCCCCAGCATTTT
.,TRBV5-1,TRBJ1-2,CASSLAGSDGYTF,TGCGCCAGCAGCTTGGCAGGGTCTGATGGCTACACCTTC
.,TRBV5-1,TRBJ2-1,CATSRGTYNEQFF,TGCGCCACGAGCCGGGGAACCTACAATGAGCAGTTCTTC
.,TRBV7-9,TRBJ1-2,CASSQVATNYGYTF,TGTGCCAGCAGCCAGGTCGCTACTAACTATGGCTACACCTTC
.,TRBV11-2,TRBJ2-3,CASSLRAGDRTDTQYF,TGTGCCAGCAGCTTACGGGCAGGGGATCGCACAGATACGCAGTATTTT
.,TRBV3-1/TRBV3-2,TRBJ1-3,CASSPHGESGNTIYF,TGTGCCAGCAGCCCCCATGGAGAATCTGGAAACACCATATATTTT
TRBD1,TRBV28,TRBJ1-2,CASSGTARGYTF,TGTGCCAGCAGTGGGACAGCTCGTGGCTACACCTTC
.,TRBV6-6,TRBJ1-5,CASSAAGTKNNQPQHF,TGTGCCAGCAGCGCAGCCGGGACGAAAAACAATCAGCCCCAGCATTTT
.,TRBV7-2,TRBJ1-4,CASSLDEKLFF,TGTGCCAGCAGCCTCGATGAAAAACTGTTTTTT
TRBD1,TRBV19,TRBJ1-4,CASSSGQGRGPLKLFF,TGTGCCAGTAGTAGCGGACAGGGTAGAGGGCCGCTAAAACTGTTTTTT
TRBD2,TRBV6-4,TRBJ2-1,CASSYIAGSSYNEQFF,TGTGCCAGCAGTTATATAGCGGGTAGCTCCTACAATGAGCAGTTCTTC
TRBD1,TRBV5-1,TRBJ2-1,CASSLPGGNNEQFF,TGCGCCAGCAGCTTACCAGGGGGCAACAATGAGCAGTTCTTC
.,TRBV5-1,TRBJ1-2,CASRAAQGVYGYTF,TGCGCCAGCAGGGCCGCACAGGGAGTCTATGGCTACACCTTC